This T cell receptor beta chain comes out of a study of shared clonotypes between healthy human individuals. TCRdb's table, derived via immunoSEQ multiplex PCR, lists solely in-frame clones and lacks some. Among around 1.6 million clones, 95% to 99% were seen once, and the ten largest hold approximately 0.45%. The origin of this receptor is a man aged 25 to 45 in good health. Sequenced input: naive CD4+ T cells sorted from blood. Subset of the sample: CD45RA+ positively selected.

The CDR3 loop reads CASSGGQGDQPQHF. CDR3 DNA sequence: TGTGCCAGCAGTGGTGGACAGGGAGACCAGCCCCAGCATTTT. The chain joins TRBV6-1 to TRBJ1-5; 8 nucleotides match TRBD1. The CDR3 is 14 amino acids. Germline CDR1 MNHNS, CDR2 SASEGT. J lost 7 bases, V lost 4 bases, and 6 bases had no gene match.